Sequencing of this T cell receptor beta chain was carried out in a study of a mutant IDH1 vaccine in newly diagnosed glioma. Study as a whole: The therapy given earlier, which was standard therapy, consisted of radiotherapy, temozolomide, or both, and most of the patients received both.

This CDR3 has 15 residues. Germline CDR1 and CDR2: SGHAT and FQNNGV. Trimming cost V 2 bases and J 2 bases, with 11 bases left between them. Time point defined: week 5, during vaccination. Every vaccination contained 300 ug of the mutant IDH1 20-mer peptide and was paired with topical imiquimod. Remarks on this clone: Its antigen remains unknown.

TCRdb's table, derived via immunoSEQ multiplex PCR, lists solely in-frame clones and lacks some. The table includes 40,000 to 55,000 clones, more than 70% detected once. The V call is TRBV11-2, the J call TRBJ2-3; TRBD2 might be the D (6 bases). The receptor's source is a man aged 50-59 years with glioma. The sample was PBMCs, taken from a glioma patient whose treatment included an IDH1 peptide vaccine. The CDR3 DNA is TGTGCCAGCAGCTTAAGGAGCGGGTACACAGATACGCAGTATTTT. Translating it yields CASSLRSGYTDTQYF.